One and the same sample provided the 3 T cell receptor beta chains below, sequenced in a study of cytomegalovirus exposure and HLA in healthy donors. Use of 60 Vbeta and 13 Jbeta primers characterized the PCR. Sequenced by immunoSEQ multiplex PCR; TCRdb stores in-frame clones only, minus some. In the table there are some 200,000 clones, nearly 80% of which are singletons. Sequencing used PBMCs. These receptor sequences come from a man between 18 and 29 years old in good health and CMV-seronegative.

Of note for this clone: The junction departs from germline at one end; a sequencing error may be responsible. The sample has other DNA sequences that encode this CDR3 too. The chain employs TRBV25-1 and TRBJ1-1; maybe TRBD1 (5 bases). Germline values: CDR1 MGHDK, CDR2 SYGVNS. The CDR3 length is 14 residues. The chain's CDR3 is CASSSGWVDTEAFF. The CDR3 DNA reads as TGTGCCAGCAGCTCAGGGTGGGTGGACACTGAAGCTTTTTTT.

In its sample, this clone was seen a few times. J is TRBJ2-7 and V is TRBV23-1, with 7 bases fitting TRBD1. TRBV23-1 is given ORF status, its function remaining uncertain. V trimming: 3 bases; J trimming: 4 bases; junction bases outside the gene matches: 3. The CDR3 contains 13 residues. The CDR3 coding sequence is TGCGCCAGCAGTCAGTCGACAGGGTACGAGCAGTACTTC. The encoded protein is CASSQSTGYEQYF.

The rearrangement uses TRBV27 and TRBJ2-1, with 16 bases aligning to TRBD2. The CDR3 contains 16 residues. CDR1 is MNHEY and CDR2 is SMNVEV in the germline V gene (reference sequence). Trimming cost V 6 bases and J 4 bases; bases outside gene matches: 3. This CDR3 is CASSGTSGRDYNEQFF. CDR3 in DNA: TGTGCCAGCAGCGGGACTAGCGGGAGGGATTACAATGAGCAGTTCTTC.